The 28 T cell receptor beta chains reported below all come from one sample, sequenced in a study of T cells in Graves' hyperthyroidism and ophthalmopathy. Researchers took RNA transcripts and amplified the TCR beta CDR3 regions from them. Researchers ran a first-round RT-PCR on the TCR CDR3 using the HTBI primer set. TCRdb fed the multiplex PCR reads into MiXCR, producing one record per CDR3 protein. The sample lists around 440,000 distinct CDR3 sequences, 15% to 18% occurring once. Sequencing input: blood. Receptors originate from a woman between 18 and 29 years old with Graves' hyperthyroidism.

V usage is TRBV3-1 and J usage is TRBJ2-3; 11 bases line up with TRBD2. The CDR3 consists of 20 residues. Trimming at V came to 0 bases and at J to 5 bases, leaving 16 bases not matched to a gene. Germline CDR1 reads LGHDT; CDR2 reads YNNKEL (reference sequence). The CDR3 sequence: CASSQEIPFTSGGWGDTQYF. DNA for the CDR3: TGTGCCAGCAGCCAAGAAATCCCCTTTACTAGCGGGGGCTGGGGAGATACGCAGTATTTT.

This chain joins TRBV4-3 and TRBJ2-5; a weak D match, TRBD2 (7 bases). Trimming removed 0 bases at V and 4 bases at J, with 24 bases between. The CDR3 is 19 residues long. CDR1 and CDR2 from the germline V gene are LGHNA and YSLEER. The CDR3, as DNA: TGCGCCAGCAGCCAAGACCCCGCAGGGGCGGGGGCCGGTGGAGAGACCCAGTACTTC. Its protein is CASSQDPAGAGAGGETQYF.

This clonotype came up many times. V gene TRBV2 combines with J gene TRBJ2-7, with TRBD2 as a possible D gene (6 bases). The CDR3 spans 14 residues. Germline V lookup: CDR1 SNHLY, CDR2 FYNNEI. The germline V and J ends were trimmed by 3 bases and 4 bases, with 13 bases remaining between them. This chain's CDR3 is CASSEVVGRYEQYF. As DNA, the CDR3 is TGTGCCAGCAGTGAGGTGGTCGGGAGATACGAGCAGTACTTC. Combining the CDR3 with reference TRBV2 and TRBJ2-7 gives the whole variable domain EPEVTQTPSHQVTQMGQEVILRCVPISNHLYFYWYRQILGQKVEFLVSFYNNEISEKSEIFDDQFSVERPDGSNFTLKIRSTKLEDSAMYFCASSEVVGRYEQYFGPGTRLTVT.

In this sample, this clonotype turned up a few times. The rearrangement joins TRBV29-1 to TRBJ1-2, with TRBD1 as a possible D gene (5 bases). Germline assignment: CDR1 SQVTM and CDR2 ANQGSEA. Trimming stripped 6 bases from V and 1 base from J, with 15 bases between. The CDR3 is 14 residues long. DNA for the CDR3: TGCAGCGTCGACGACAGTAGATATAACTATGGCTACACCTTC. It specifies CSVDDSRYNYGYTF.

This clonotype was seen a few times. V gene TRBV20-1 combines with J gene TRBJ2-1, with D perhaps TRBD2 (5 bases). V was shortened by 0 bases and J by 12 bases, with 15 bases between the two germline ends. Germline CDR1 DFQATT, CDR2 SNEGSKA (reference sequence). This CDR3 has 13 amino acids. The DNA of the CDR3 is TGCAGTGCTAGAGACGCCAAAACCCGGGGGCAGTTCTTC. Amino acids: CSARDAKTRGQFF.

With respect to this clonotype: One junction end disagrees with the germline gene, perhaps due to a read error. The chain has TRBV4-1 and TRBJ1-5; D is possibly TRBD1 (5 bases). The CDR3 length is 17 residues. Germline loops: CDR1 MGHRA, CDR2 YSYEKL. The CDR3 here is CAGSWTPEGDSNQPQHF. For the CDR3, the DNA is TGCGCCGGCAGCTGGACACCCGAAGGGGACTCCAATCAGCCCCAGCATTTT.

This clonotype was found a few times. The chain carries TRBV7-2 and TRBJ2-1; D ambiguous. Per the germline V gene, CDR1 is SGHTA and CDR2 is FQGNSA. This CDR3 contains 13 residues. Trimming shortened V by 3 bases and J by 8 bases, and 11 bases separated the two germline ends. The CDR3 DNA reads as TGTGCCAGCAGCTTCCTAGTTTCGCATGAGCAGTTCTTC. Its protein product is CASSFLVSHEQFF.

The V gene is TRBV20-1, the J gene TRBJ2-5, with 14 bases fitting TRBD2. V shed 3 bases and J 4 bases; nucleotides not matched to a gene: 7. This CDR3 comprises 16 residues. Germline assignment: CDR1 DFQATT and CDR2 SNEGSKA (reference sequence). The CDR3 loop reads CSASFGLAGGVETQYF. In DNA form, the CDR3 reads TGCAGTGCTAGCTTCGGACTAGCGGGGGGTGTAGAGACCCAGTACTTC.

The chain couples TRBV5-6 to TRBJ2-1, with 9 bases that match TRBD2. Trimming at V came to 4 bases and at J to 10 bases, leaving 15 bases not matched to a gene. CDR3 length equals 16 residues. Germline assignment: CDR1 SGHDT and CDR2 YYEEEE. The CDR3 coding sequence is TGTGCCAGCAGCCCCAGGAAGGCGGGGGGGATTTTCGAGCAGTTCTTC. Its protein is CASSPRKAGGIFEQFF.

The CDR3 bases are TGTGCCAGCAGTTCTTACCCGGAGACAACTAATGAAAAACTGTTTTTT. Translation gives CASSSYPETTNEKLFF. The chain employs TRBV7-8 and TRBJ1-4; D not resolved. The CDR3 has 16 residues. CDR1 is SGHVS and CDR2 is FQNEAQ in the germline V gene. Trimming left V 6 bases short and J 0 bases short, with 14 bases between.

This clonotype came up many times. The DNA of the CDR3 is TGTGCCACCAGTGCTTCGGTATCGGATACGCAGTATTTT. Its translation is CATSASVSDTQYF. The chain uses TRBV24-1 and TRBJ2-3; no reliable D call. CDR1 KGHDR and CDR2 SFDVKD come from the germline V gene. V lost 5 bases, J lost 6 bases, and 11 bases lay in between. The CDR3 runs 13 residues.

This clonotype was detected ten times or more. This chain connects TRBV10-3 to TRBJ2-5, with 7 bases matching TRBD1. Trimming took 0 bases from V and 5 from J; bases not matched to a gene: 9. Germline-derived CDR1 and CDR2 are ENHRY and SYGVKD. The CDR3 totals 16 residues. The CDR3 region has the DNA TGTGCCATCAGTGAGTCAGGGGGCGCAGGTGCGGAGACCCAGTACTTC. Protein: CAISESGGAGAETQYF.

Of note for this clonotype: A much larger clone lies a single base off, so this may be a read error. The chain carries TRBV12-3 or TRBV12-4 and TRBJ2-6; D is possibly TRBD1 (6 bases). This CDR3 comprises 18 residues. Written as DNA, the CDR3 is TGTGCCAGCAGTCATACAGGGTCCGGGGCTGTGGGGGCCAACGCCCTGACTTTC. Encoded protein: CASSHTGSGAVGANALTF.

The chain combines TRBV2 with TRBJ1-5, with 8 positions matching TRBD1. Losses at the gene ends were 5 bases for V and 2 bases for J; bases not matched to a gene: 5. CDR3 length equals 15 residues. Germline V CDR1 and CDR2: SNHLY, FYNNEI. DNA for the CDR3: TGTGCCAGCAGTTTCCCAGGGGGCGGCAATCAGCCCCAGCATTTT. Encoded protein: CASSFPGGGNQPQHF.

This clonotype has only a few counts. V gene TRBV24-1 combines with J gene TRBJ1-1; 8 nucleotides agree with TRBD1. Germline trimming cut 7 bases from V and 3 bases from J; bases unmatched to any gene: 3. This CDR3 comprises 13 residues. From germline, CDR1 is KGHDR and CDR2 SFDVKD. This CDR3 is CATSLTGDTEAFF. The CDR3 nucleotides read TGTGCCACCAGCCTGACAGGGGACACTGAAGCTTTCTTT.

The V and J genes are TRBV6-5 and TRBJ2-3; 8 bases align to TRBD2. J lost 4 bases, V lost 0 bases, and 3 bases had no gene match. The CDR3 contains 15 residues. Germline CDR1 MNHEY, CDR2 SVGAGI. The CDR3 DNA reads TGTGCCAGCAGTTACTCCGGGGGGGCCCCAGATACGCAGTATTTT. It is translated as CASSYSGGAPDTQYF.

Ten or more counts support this clonotype. V usage is TRBV3-1 and J usage is TRBJ2-7; D uncertain. The germline gives CDR1 LGHDT, CDR2 YNNKEL (reference sequence). CDR3 length: 13 residues. Trimming cost V 4 bases and J 0 bases, with 7 bases left between them. As DNA, the CDR3 is TGTGCCAGCAGCCGCAGGAGCTCCTACGAGCAGTACTTC. Translated, it gives CASSRRSSYEQYF.

This clonotype has more than one count but fewer than ten. The CDR3, as DNA: TGTGCCACCAGTGATTTCTGGCCCGGGACAGAGAACGGGGAGCTGTTTTTT. Protein sequence: CATSDFWPGTENGELFF. The V gene is TRBV24-1, the J gene TRBJ2-2, with TRBD1 matching over 7 bases. CDR3 length equals 17 residues. Germline trimming cut 1 base from V and 7 bases from J; bases unmatched to any gene: 11. CDR1 is KGHDR and CDR2 is SFDVKD in the germline V gene.

J is TRBJ2-1 and V is TRBV24-1; TRBD2 matches 10 bases. V was clipped by 7 bases and J by 7 bases; unmatched bases: 9. The CDR3 extends over 15 amino acids. CDR1 and CDR2 from the germline V gene are KGHDR and SFDVKD. Here the CDR3 reads CATRRAGGPRNEQFF. In nucleotides, the CDR3 is TGTGCCACCAGAAGAGCGGGAGGGCCGAGGAATGAGCAGTTCTTC.

The chain recombines TRBV6-1 with TRBJ2-7, with a weak D call TRBD1 (6 bases). The CDR3 spans 13 residues. Germline V lookup: CDR1 MNHNS, CDR2 SASEGT. V was shortened by 7 bases and J by 3 bases, with 13 bases between the two germline ends. CDR3 bases: TGTGCCAGCAACAGGGCATATTACTACGAGCAGTACTTC. Its protein product is CASNRAYYYEQYF.

At least ten counts were recorded for this clonotype. The chain carries TRBV27 and TRBJ2-7, with D maybe TRBD2 (5 bases). The V end was cut by 5 bases, the J end by 3 bases, with 14 bases between. CDR1 is MNHEY and CDR2 is SMNVEV in the germline V gene (reference sequence). The CDR3 covers 14 residues. CDR3 nucleotide sequence: TGTGCCAGCAGTCCGGACTCCCGGGGCTACGAGCAGTACTTC. Encoded protein: CASSPDSRGYEQYF.

This clonotype was seen only a few times. The chain uses TRBV11-2 and TRBJ2-7, with D perhaps matching TRBD1 or TRBD2 (6 bases each). Trimming removed 3 bases from V and 6 bases from J, with 12 bases in between. CDR3 length: 13 amino acids. CDR1 SGHAT and CDR2 FQNNGV come from the germline V gene. CDR3 bases: TGTGCCAGCAGCTTGGGGGGCCGGGCCGAGCAGTACTTC. Residues: CASSLGGRAEQYF. Combining the CDR3 with reference TRBV11-2 and TRBJ2-7 gives the whole variable domain EAGVAQSPRYKIIEKRQSVAFWCNPISGHATLYWYQQILGQGPKLLIQFQNNGVVDDSQLPKDRFSAERLKGVDSTLKIQPAKLEDSAVYLCASSLGGRAEQYFGPGTRLTVT.

This clonotype has a handful of counts. This chain uses TRBV3-1 with TRBJ2-1; TRBD2 matches 11 bases. This CDR3 has 15 amino acids. Germline V gene lookup returns CDR1 LGHDT and CDR2 YNNKEL (reference sequence). V was pared by 3 bases and J by 8 bases, with 6 bases of the junction left unmatched. This CDR3 is CASSQIAGGPDEQFF. As DNA, the CDR3 is TGTGCCAGCAGCCAGATAGCGGGAGGGCCGGATGAGCAGTTCTTC.

V and J are TRBV5-6 and TRBJ2-7, with 14 bases identical to TRBD2. Germline loops: CDR1 SGHDT, CDR2 YYEEEE. CDR3 length: 18 residues. V lost 3 bases and J lost 0; bases outside the gene matches: 8. The CDR3 DNA reads TGTGCCAGCAGCTATTGGAGAGGACTAGCGGGAGGCTCCTACGAGCAGTACTTC. Its translation is CASSYWRGLAGGSYEQYF.

This clonotype was counted ten times or more. V gene TRBV6-1 combines with J gene TRBJ1-5; D is ambiguous. Germline V CDR1 and CDR2: MNHNS, SASEGT. Trimming shortened V by 2 bases and J by 2 bases, and 7 bases separated the two germline ends. The CDR3 has 14 residues. CDR3 coding DNA: TGTGCCAGCAGTGAAAGTCTCGGCAATCAGCCCCAGCATTTT. It is translated as CASSESLGNQPQHF.

There are a few counts of this clonotype. The V call is TRBV2, the J call TRBJ2-1; D gene ambiguous. The CDR3 is made up of 8 amino acids. CDR1 and CDR2 (germline): SNHLY, FYNNEI. Trimming shortened V by 11 bases and J by 7 bases, and 3 bases separated the two germline ends. CDR3 coding DNA: TGTGCCGAGAATGAGCAGTTCTTC. It specifies CAENEQFF.

This clonotype was recorded a few times. The V gene is TRBV5-1, the J gene TRBJ2-1, with D perhaps assigned TRBD1 or TRBD2 (6 bases each). Trimming removed 4 bases from V and 8 bases from J, with 25 bases in between. The CDR3 covers 17 residues. Germline V gene data show CDR1 as SGHRS and CDR2 as YFSETQ. The CDR3 DNA sequence: TGCGCCAGCAGCCCTGGGTCGGGGGCCTCCGGGGTCCATGAGCAGTTCTTC. Protein sequence: CASSPGSGASGVHEQFF.

This clonotype appeared many times. The rearrangement joins TRBV6-1 to TRBJ2-7; 8 bases align to TRBD2. V lost 4 bases to trimming and J lost 2 bases; unmatched junction nucleotides: 7. The germline gives CDR1 MNHNS, CDR2 SASEGT. The CDR3 consists of 15 residues. The CDR3, as DNA: TGTGCCAGCAGTGCAGCGGGAGCTTTAGCCTACGAGCAGTACTTC. This gives the protein CASSAAGALAYEQYF.